In this sample, the clone carrying this T cell receptor beta chain turned up many times. Its antigen is undetermined. The CDR3 contains 15 residues. Germline loops: CDR1 SGHVS, CDR2 FNYEAQ. J gave up 4 bases and V 2 bases, and 7 bases lay outside the gene matches. This record comes from a study of human T cells and chemical hapten exposure. In the study overall: Mainly, slight library volume differences in the pool made TCR yields vary. Study conclusions and caveats: High-frequency TCRs, those above 1 in 1000, stayed the same after DPC sensitization.

Individual cDNA molecules each carried unique molecular identifiers attached by the library. How the authors handled the data: There were a median of around 100,000 TCRs per sample, with a range from about 20,000 to 700,000. MiXCR, run by TCRdb on the RACE reads, gives a single entry per CDR3 protein. The V and J calls and clone size come from TCRdb's table, not from the authors' own analysis. The top ten hold around 2% of the sample, which has about 130,000 distinct CDR3 sequences, about 9% seen once. Time point in this sample: healthy volunteer bleed at 2 weeks. The study extracted total RNA from unfractionated whole blood.

The V call is TRBV7-6, the J call TRBJ2-7; TRBD1 matches at 8 bases. The sequencing input was whole blood. The clonotype comes from a male donor in good health. Some clones in this sample may be carry-over from other donors' samples. The CDR3 nucleotides are TGTGCCAGCAGCTTAACCGGGACAGGAGTATACGAGCAGTACTTC. Its protein is CASSLTGTGVYEQYF.